The next 15 T cell receptor beta chains were all read from a single sample in a study of T cell repertoires in cytomegalovirus infection. Their target antigens are unknown. TCRdb re-called the reads through MiXCR, storing one row per CDR3 protein. The table lists nearly 70,000 distinct CDR3 sequences, 20% to 25% of them singletons. The sample taken for sequencing was PBMCs, sequenced either directly or after in vitro stimulation (not recorded which). The receptors shown here come from a human donor in good health (CMV status not recorded). Some clones in this sample may be carry-over from other donors' samples.

The chain recombines TRBV11-2 with TRBJ2-3; no reliable D call. Per germline, CDR1 SGHAT and CDR2 FQNNGV. V was trimmed by 3 bases and J by 6 bases, leaving 10 bases between them. The CDR3 has 13 amino acids. For the CDR3, the DNA is TGTGCCAGCAGCTTCCATCAGCAGGATACGCAGTATTTT. It codes for CASSFHQQDTQYF.

Ten or more counts support this clonotype. V is TRBV7-8 and J is TRBJ1-6; no clear D. Germline V lookup: CDR1 SGHVS, CDR2 FQNEAQ. The CDR3 runs to 17 residues. The germline V and J ends were trimmed by 1 base and 8 bases, with 18 bases remaining between them. The CDR3 is CASSLDPITPGDSPLHF. The CDR3, as DNA: TGTGCCAGCAGCTTAGACCCAATTACCCCCGGGGATTCACCCCTCCACTTT.

The chain is built from TRBV7-9 and TRBJ2-7; TRBD2 matches 11 bases. Germline CDR1 SEHNR, CDR2 FQNEAQ (reference sequence). Trimming removed 7 bases from V and 0 bases from J; junction bases left unmatched: 5. There are 15 residues in the CDR3. The CDR3 nucleotides read TGTGCCAGCACCGGTGGGACTAGCGGCTCCTACGAGCAGTACTTC. Its protein is CASTGGTSGSYEQYF.

The sample holds many counts of this clonotype. This chain uses TRBV7-2 with TRBJ1-1; D unclear. The CDR3 is made up of 14 amino acids. Germline CDR1 reads SGHTA; CDR2 reads FQGNSA. Trimming cost V 7 bases and J 7 bases, with 19 bases left between them. This chain's CDR3 is CASTPGGRWDEAFF. CDR3 bases: TGTGCCAGCACTCCGGGAGGGAGGTGGGATGAAGCTTTCTTT. The variable domain in full, with the rest retrieved from reference TRBV7-2 and TRBJ1-1, is GAGVSQSPSNKVTEKGKDVELRCDPISGHTALYWYRQSLGQGLEFLIYFQGNSAPDKSGLPSDRFSAERTGGSVSTLTIQRTQQEDSAVYLCASTPGGRWDEAFFGQGTRLTVV.

The chain recombines TRBV6-1 with TRBJ2-2, with D perhaps matching TRBD1 (5 bases). V was shortened by 7 bases and J by 3 bases, with 18 bases between the two germline ends. The CDR3 loop spans 16 amino acids. Per the germline V gene, CDR1 is MNHNS and CDR2 is SASEGT. Here the CDR3 DNA reads TGTGCCAGCACCAATCGAGGAGCAGGGCACACCGGGGAGCTGTTTTTT. It is translated as CASTNRGAGHTGELFF.

This clonotype was seen a few times. J is TRBJ1-2 and V is TRBV7-8; D remains unclear. This CDR3 is built from 14 residues. Trimming took 5 bases from V and 2 from J, leaving 12 bases between them. The germline V gene has CDR1 SGHVS and CDR2 FQNEAQ. The CDR3 region is CASSGGFGNYGYTF. CDR3 DNA sequence: TGTGCCAGCAGCGGAGGGTTTGGAAACTATGGCTACACCTTC.

This clonotype has just a few counts. The rearrangement links TRBV5-4 to TRBJ1-2; TRBD1 agrees at 8 bases. The germline V gene encodes CDR1 SGHNT and CDR2 YYREEE (reference sequence). The CDR3 has 15 residues. The V gene end was trimmed by 4 bases and the J gene end by 7 bases; junction bases not matched to a gene: 12. The CDR3 nucleotides read TGTGCCAGCAGCGTGAGGCAGACAGGGGAGGTTGGCTACACCTTC. Translated, it gives CASSVRQTGEVGYTF.

This clonotype was picked up many times. J is TRBJ2-7 and V is TRBV7-2; D not resolved. CDR1 and CDR2 from the germline V gene are SGHTA and FQGNSA. The CDR3 consists of 12 residues. V lost 8 bases, J lost 12 bases, and 20 bases lay in between. CDR3 coding DNA: TGTGCCAGCGGACCTTGGGGAAAGGGCTTGTACTTC. Translation gives CASGPWGKGLYF.

The chain employs TRBV7-9 and TRBJ2-5; 8 nucleotides agree with TRBD2. With 4 bases clipped from V and 5 bases from J, the junction kept 9 bases outside the gene matches. This CDR3 region has 15 residues. Germline V CDR1 and CDR2: SEHNR, FQNEAQ (reference sequence). Here the CDR3 DNA reads TGTGCCAGCAGCTCTCGGGAGGGCCGGGGGGAGACCCAGTACTTC. Translating gives CASSSREGRGETQYF.

The V call is TRBV7-6, the J call TRBJ2-2; a weak D match, TRBD2 (5 bases). Germline assignment: CDR1 SGHVS and CDR2 FNYEAQ. The CDR3 extends over 16 amino acids. Trimming cost V 7 bases and J 6 bases, with 21 bases left between them. CDR3 in amino acids: CASNGGTGDGAGELFF. The CDR3 nucleotides read TGTGCCAGCAACGGAGGAACCGGGGATGGAGCCGGGGAGCTGTTTTTT. Complete variable domain (other parts from reference TRBV7-6 and TRBJ2-2): GAGVSQSPRYKVTKRGQDVALRCDPISGHVSLYWYRQALGQGPEFLTYFNYEAQQDKSGLPNDRFSAERPEGSISTLTIQRTEQRDSAMYRCASNGGTGDGAGELFFGEGSRLTVL.

This clonotype was observed many times. This chain links TRBV7-9 with TRBJ2-5; TRBD2 agrees at 9 bases. The CDR3 consists of 15 residues. The V and J ends lost 1 base and 5 bases, in that order; junction bases with no gene match: 5. The germline V gene has CDR1 SEHNR and CDR2 FQNEAQ (reference sequence). The CDR3: CASSLGAGGVETQYF. CDR3 DNA: TGTGCCAGCAGCTTAGGAGCGGGGGGTGTGGAGACCCAGTACTTC.

At least ten counts were recorded for this clonotype. CDR3 loop: CASSAIDGRFGFSYEQYV. The CDR3, as DNA: TGTGCCAGCAGTGCGATTGATGGCCGATTCGGCTTCTCCTACGAGCAGTACGTC. V usage is TRBV6-1 and J usage is TRBJ2-7; no reliable D call. The CDR3 contains 18 residues. Trimming removed 4 bases at V and 0 bases at J, with 22 bases between. The germline V gene has CDR1 MNHNS and CDR2 SASEGT.

J is TRBJ2-1 and V is TRBV6-8, with 7 nucleotides matching TRBD2. This CDR3 has 14 residues. V trimming: 5 bases; J trimming: 11 bases; junction bases outside the gene matches: 12. Germline V gene sequence: CDR1 MNHGY, CDR2 SAAAGT. CDR3 DNA: TGTGCCAGCAGTCGGGGGGACGCCAACCCCCAGCAGTTCTTC. The encoded protein is CASSRGDANPQQFF.

This clonotype has a count of ten or more. The chain uses TRBV7-2 and TRBJ2-3, with D uncertain. Germline V lookup: CDR1 SGHTA, CDR2 FQGNSA. The CDR3 loop spans 14 amino acids. V was pared by 1 base and J by 4 bases, with 9 bases between. The CDR3 nucleotides read TGTGCCAGCAGCTTAGGGCAGAGCCCAGATACGCAGTATTTT. Protein: CASSLGQSPDTQYF.

This rearrangement joins TRBV5-3 to TRBJ1-5; D is perhaps TRBD1 (6 bases). TRBV5-3 is filed as an ORF, its function uncertain. The V end was cut by 8 bases, the J end by 7 bases, with 28 bases between. The CDR3 runs 17 residues. The CDR3 is CASSQLGLQGWGQPQHF. The CDR3 DNA follows: TGTGCCAGCAGCCAATTGGGCCTACAGGGTTGGGGGCAGCCCCAGCATTTT.